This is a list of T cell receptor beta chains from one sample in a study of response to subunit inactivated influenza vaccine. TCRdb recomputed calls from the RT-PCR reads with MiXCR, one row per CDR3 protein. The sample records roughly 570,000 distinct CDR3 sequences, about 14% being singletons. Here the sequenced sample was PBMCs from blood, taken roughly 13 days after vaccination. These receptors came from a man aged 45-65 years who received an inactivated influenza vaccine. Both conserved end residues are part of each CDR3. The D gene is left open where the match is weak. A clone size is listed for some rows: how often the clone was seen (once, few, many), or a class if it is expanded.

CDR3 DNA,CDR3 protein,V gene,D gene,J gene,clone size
TGTGCCAGCAGCTTAGGCCGGCAGGGGTATAATTCACCCCTCCACTTT,CASSLGRQGYNSPLHF,TRBV7-9,.,TRBJ1-6,few
TGTGCCAGCAGCCACAGGGGGACCTACGAGCAGTACTTC,CASSHRGTYEQYF,TRBV5-5,TRBD1,TRBJ2-7,.
TGCGCCAGCAGCTTGGCAGGACGGTTCGTTGAGCAGTTCTTC,CASSLAGRFVEQFF,TRBV5-1,.,TRBJ2-1,.
TGCAGCGTTGCAGGGCGGCTTGGCAAAAACATTCAGTACTTC,CSVAGRLGKNIQYF,TRBV29-1,.,TRBJ2-4,few
TGTGCCAGCAGCACCCGGACAGGGAAGCAGTACTTC,CASSTRTGKQYF,TRBV7-2,TRBD1,TRBJ2-7,.
TGTGCCATCGCCGGGACAGGGGACACCGGGGAGCTGTTTTTT,CAIAGTGDTGELFF,TRBV10-3,TRBD1,TRBJ2-2,few
TGTGCCAGCAGCCAATCCGTCTGGGGCGTTTCACCCCTCCACTTT,CASSQSVWGVSPLHF,TRBV14,.,TRBJ1-6,.
TGTGCCAGCAGCGCCAGGGCTCTGGCTGATACGCAGTATTTT,CASSARALADTQYF,TRBV7-2,.,TRBJ2-3,few
TGTGCCAGCTCACGGGGCGGCTCCCCCAATGAGCAGTTCTTC,CASSRGGSPNEQFF,TRBV18,.,TRBJ2-1,few
TGCGCCAGCAGCTTGGAGGCGGGAACTAGCACAGATACGCAGTATTTT,CASSLEAGTSTDTQYF,TRBV5-1,.,TRBJ2-3,few
TGTGCCAGCAGCCCCCCGGGGCCTGAAGCTTTCTTT,CASSPPGPEAFF,TRBV3-1,.,TRBJ1-1,.
TGTGCCAGCAGCTGGGACAGGGACCTCGGGAACACTGAAGCTTTCTTT,CASSWDRDLGNTEAFF,TRBV11-2,TRBD1,TRBJ1-1,few
TGTGCCAGCAGTTTATTAGCGGGGGGGTTTCAAGAGACCCAGTACTTC,CASSLLAGGFQETQYF,TRBV6-2/TRBV6-3,TRBD2,TRBJ2-5,.
TGTGCCAGCAGCTTAGTTGAGTGGGGGGCTGAAGCTTTCTTT,CASSLVEWGAEAFF,TRBV7-9,.,TRBJ1-1,few
TGCAGTGCTAGCCAGGGGGCCTACGAGCAGTACTTC,CSASQGAYEQYF,TRBV20-1,TRBD1,TRBJ2-7,few
TGTGCCACCTCTCCCCGGCTGAACACTGAAGCTTTCTTT,CATSPRLNTEAFF,TRBV15,.,TRBJ1-1,.
TGTGCCAGCAGTACTAGCGGGAGGCAATACGAGCAGTACTTC,CASSTSGRQYEQYF,TRBV28,TRBD2,TRBJ2-7,.
TGTGCCACCAGTGAGGCAGGGGCCTGGAGTGAGCAGTTCTTC,CATSEAGAWSEQFF,TRBV24-1,.,TRBJ2-1,few
TGTGCCAGCAGAACGGGACAGAGCTACGAGCAGTACTTC,CASRTGQSYEQYF,TRBV6-1,TRBD1,TRBJ2-7,.